A single sample is the source of the 10 T cell receptor beta chains below, sequenced in a study of T-cell memory formation after mild COVID-19. TCRdb redid the calling of the 5' RACE reads with MiXCR, one entry per CDR3 protein. The sample lists hundreds of thousands of distinct CDR3 sequences, 15% to 20% occurring once. Sequencing used PBMCs or a T cell subset sorted from them (not recorded which). The receptor set was obtained from an adult woman who had mild COVID-19 (a few samples of this study predate the infection). Cell type and time point are not known.

This chain joins TRBV4-3 and TRBJ2-1; 14 bases are a match to TRBD2. This CDR3 is 17 amino acids long. Germline V gene sequence: CDR1 LGHNA, CDR2 YSLEER. V lost 3 bases to trimming and J lost 7 bases; unmatched junction nucleotides: 8. This chain's CDR3 is CASSHREGLAGVNEQFF. CDR3 in DNA: TGCGCCAGCAGCCATAGGGAGGGACTAGCGGGAGTTAATGAGCAGTTCTTC.

In DNA form, the CDR3 reads TGCGCCAGCAGCTTGGGCCCCCTCACGGAAGAGACCCAGTACTTC. Translation: CASSLGPLTEETQYF. The chain is built from TRBV5-1 and TRBJ2-5, with D unresolved. Between the trimmed V and J ends, which lost 0 bases and 3 bases, there was a span of 12 bases. The germline V gene encodes CDR1 SGHRS and CDR2 YFSETQ. The CDR3 totals 15 residues. The full variable domain, with the rest looked up from reference TRBV5-1 and TRBJ2-5, is KAGVTQTPRYLIKTRGQQVTLSCSPISGHRSVSWYQQTPGQGLQFLFEYFSETQRNKGNFPGRFSGRQFSNSRSEMNVSTLELGDSALYLCASSLGPLTEETQYFGPGTRLLVL.

This clonotype occurred many times. DNA for the CDR3: TGCAGCGTTGCAGGGGGCAGTAGCACTGAAGCTTTCTTT. This gives the protein CSVAGGSSTEAFF. The chain joins TRBV29-1 to TRBJ1-1, with 8 positions matching TRBD1. With V trimmed by 4 bases and J by 4 bases, 5 bases remained unmatched. Germline-derived CDR1 and CDR2 are SQVTM and ANQGSEA. The CDR3 is 13 amino acids.

The rearrangement joins TRBV5-1 to TRBJ2-5; 8 positions match TRBD2. The CDR3 is 13 amino acids. The V and J ends lost 7 bases and 4 bases, in that order; junction bases with no gene match: 6. Per germline, CDR1 SGHRS and CDR2 YFSETQ. The CDR3 bases are TGCGCCAGCCGCGGACTAGCCGGAGAGACCCAGTACTTC. Translation gives CASRGLAGETQYF.

The chain is built from TRBV6-1 and TRBJ2-1; 9 bases match TRBD1. The V gene's germline CDR1 is MNHNS and CDR2 SASEGT. The CDR3 has 15 residues. Trimming cost V 8 bases and J 7 bases; bases outside gene matches: 12. The CDR3 loop is CASSPRDRDRNEQFF. The DNA for the CDR3 is TGTGCCAGCTCTCCCCGGGACAGGGATAGGAATGAGCAGTTCTTC.

V is TRBV10-3 and J is TRBJ2-5; no clear D gene. Germline values: CDR1 ENHRY, CDR2 SYGVKD. V was pared by 6 bases and J by 0 bases, with 8 bases between. There are 13 residues in the CDR3. The CDR3 DNA is TGTGCCATCAGCGCACAGTACCAAGAGACCCAGTACTTC. It is translated as CAISAQYQETQYF.

CDR3 nucleotide sequence: TGTGCCACCAGTGATTACAGGGGCTACGAGCAGTACTTC. Amino acids: CATSDYRGYEQYF. The gene calls are TRBV24-1 and TRBJ2-7; 7 bases agree with TRBD1. V dropped 2 bases and J dropped 3; count of bases not matched to a gene: 0. The CDR3 is 13 residues long. CDR1 is KGHDR and CDR2 is SFDVKD in the germline V gene.

This chain uses TRBV9 with TRBJ1-1; a possible D gene is TRBD1 (5 bases). The CDR3 has 15 residues. Germline values: CDR1 SGDLS, CDR2 YYNGEE. The germline V and J ends were trimmed by 0 bases and 4 bases, with 13 bases remaining between them. CDR3 nucleotides: TGTGCCAGCAGCGTAGGTCTGGGGCCCTCCACTGAAGCTTTCTTT. Encoded protein: CASSVGLGPSTEAFF. Filled out from reference TRBV9 and TRBJ1-1, the complete variable domain reads DSGVTQTPKHLITATGQRVTLRCSPRSGDLSVYWYQQSLDQGLQFLIQYYNGEERAKGNILERFSAQQFPDLHSELNLSSLELGDSALYFCASSVGLGPSTEAFFGQGTRLTVV.

The chain couples TRBV5-4 to TRBJ2-7, with a weak D call TRBD1 (6 bases). The germline V gene encodes CDR1 SGHNT and CDR2 YYREEE (reference sequence). V gave up 4 bases and J gave up 5 bases, with 13 bases separating them. This CDR3 is built from 13 residues. The CDR3 bases are TGTGCCAGCAGCGTTGACAGGCAGGACGAGCAGTACTTC. This codes for CASSVDRQDEQYF.

The table lists this clonotype with a few counts. The chain is built from TRBV30 and TRBJ1-2, with 7 bases that match TRBD1. V was pared by 4 bases and J by 4 bases, with 15 bases of the junction left unmatched. Per germline, CDR1 GTSNPN and CDR2 SVGIG (reference sequence). This CDR3 comprises 16 residues. DNA of the CDR3: TGTGCCTGGAAACCCCGACAGGGAGGGGATGGCTATGGCTACACCTTC. It specifies CAWKPRQGGDGYGYTF.